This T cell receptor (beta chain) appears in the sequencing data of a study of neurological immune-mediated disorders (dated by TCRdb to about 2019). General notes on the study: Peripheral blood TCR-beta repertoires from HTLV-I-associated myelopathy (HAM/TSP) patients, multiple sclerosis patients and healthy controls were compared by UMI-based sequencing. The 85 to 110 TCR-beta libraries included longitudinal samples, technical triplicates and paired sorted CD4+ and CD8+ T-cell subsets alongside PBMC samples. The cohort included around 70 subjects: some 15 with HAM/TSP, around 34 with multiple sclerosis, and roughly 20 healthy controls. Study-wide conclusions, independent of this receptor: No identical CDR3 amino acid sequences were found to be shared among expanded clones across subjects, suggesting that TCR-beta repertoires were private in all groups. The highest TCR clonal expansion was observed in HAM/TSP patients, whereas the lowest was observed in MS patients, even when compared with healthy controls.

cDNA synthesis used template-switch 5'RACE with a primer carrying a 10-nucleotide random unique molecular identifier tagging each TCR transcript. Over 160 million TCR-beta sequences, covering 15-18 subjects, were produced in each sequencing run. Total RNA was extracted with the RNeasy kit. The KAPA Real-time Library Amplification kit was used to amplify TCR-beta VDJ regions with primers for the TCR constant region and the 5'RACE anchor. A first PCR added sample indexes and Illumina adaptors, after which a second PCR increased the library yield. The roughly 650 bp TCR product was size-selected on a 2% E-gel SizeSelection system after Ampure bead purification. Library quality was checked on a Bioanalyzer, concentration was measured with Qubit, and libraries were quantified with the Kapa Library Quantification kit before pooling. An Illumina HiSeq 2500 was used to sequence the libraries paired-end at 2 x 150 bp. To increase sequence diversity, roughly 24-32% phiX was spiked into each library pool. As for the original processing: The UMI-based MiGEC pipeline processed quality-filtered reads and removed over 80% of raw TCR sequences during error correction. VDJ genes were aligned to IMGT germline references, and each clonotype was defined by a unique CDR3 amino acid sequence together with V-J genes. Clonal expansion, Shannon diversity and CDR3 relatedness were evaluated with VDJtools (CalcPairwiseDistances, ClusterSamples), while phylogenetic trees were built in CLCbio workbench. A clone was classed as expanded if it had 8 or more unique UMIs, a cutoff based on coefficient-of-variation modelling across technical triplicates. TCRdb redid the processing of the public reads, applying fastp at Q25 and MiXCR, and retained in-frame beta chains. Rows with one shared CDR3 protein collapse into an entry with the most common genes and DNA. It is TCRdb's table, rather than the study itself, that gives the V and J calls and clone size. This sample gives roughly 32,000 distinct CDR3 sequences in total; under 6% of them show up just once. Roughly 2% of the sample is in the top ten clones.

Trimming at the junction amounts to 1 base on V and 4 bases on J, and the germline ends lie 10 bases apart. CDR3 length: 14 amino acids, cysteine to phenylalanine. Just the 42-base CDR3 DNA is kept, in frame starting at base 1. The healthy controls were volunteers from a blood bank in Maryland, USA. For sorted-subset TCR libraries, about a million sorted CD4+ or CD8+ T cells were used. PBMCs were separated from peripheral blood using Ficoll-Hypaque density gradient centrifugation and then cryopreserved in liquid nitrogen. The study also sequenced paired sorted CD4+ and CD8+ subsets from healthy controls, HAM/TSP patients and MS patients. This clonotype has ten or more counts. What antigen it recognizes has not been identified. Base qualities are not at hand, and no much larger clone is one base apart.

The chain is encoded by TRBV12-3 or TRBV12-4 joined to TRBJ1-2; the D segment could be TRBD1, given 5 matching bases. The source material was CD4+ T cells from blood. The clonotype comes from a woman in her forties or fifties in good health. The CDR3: CASSLDTGSYGYTF. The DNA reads TGTGCCAGCAGTTTAGACACAGGTTCCTATGGCTACACCTTC.